This T cell receptor (beta chain) was identified in a study of blood T cell repertoires in COVID-19. About the study: T cells, B-cell-depleted T cells, or PBMCs provided the cDNA or gDNA that served as material.

Recruitment covered about two dozen US areas and drew participants whose ages spanned roughly 18 to 90 years. Cohorts were determined from participant-reported clinical history. Cohort 3 donors counted as recovered after two negative PCRs, clearance, or resolved symptoms. Produced via immunoSEQ multiplex PCR; TCRdb's table is partial and in-frame only. The table has about 200,000 clones, about 87% seen once. The specimen was PBMCs or T cells enriched from blood (not recorded which). The TCR was taken from a man under 40 who had recovered from COVID-19.

The CDR3 here is CASSAGGWAFF. CDR3 coding DNA: TGTGCCAGCAGTGCAGGGGGCTGGGCTTTCTTT. J is TRBJ1-1 and V is TRBV2; 8 bases line up with TRBD1. V lost 4 bases, J lost 11 bases, and 3 bases stayed unmatched. CDR1 is SNHLY and CDR2 is FYNNEI in the germline V gene. This CDR3 has 11 amino acids.